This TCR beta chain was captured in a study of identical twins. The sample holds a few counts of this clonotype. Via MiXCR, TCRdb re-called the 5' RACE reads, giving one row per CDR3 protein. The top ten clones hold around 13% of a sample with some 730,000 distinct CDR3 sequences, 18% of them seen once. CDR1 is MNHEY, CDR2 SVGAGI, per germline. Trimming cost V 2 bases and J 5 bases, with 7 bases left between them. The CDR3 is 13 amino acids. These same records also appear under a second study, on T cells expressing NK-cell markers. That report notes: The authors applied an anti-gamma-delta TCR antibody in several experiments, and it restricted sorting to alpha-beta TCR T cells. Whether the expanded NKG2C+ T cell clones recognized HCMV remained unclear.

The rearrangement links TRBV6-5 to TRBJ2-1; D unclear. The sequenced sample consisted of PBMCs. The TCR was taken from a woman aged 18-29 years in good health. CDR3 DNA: TGTGCCAGCAGTTACAGCAGAGACAATGAGCAGTTCTTC. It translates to CASSYSRDNEQFF.